This TCR beta chain was captured by sequencing in a study of blood T cells in healthy people across ages (dated by TCRdb to about 2015). The study in broad terms: In model experiments, template switching captured roughly one uniquely barcoded TCR beta cDNA molecule for every two T cells. The donors were divided into four age groups: young (average about 15 years), middle-aged (almost 40), aged (approximately 62) and long-lived (82). Two additional independent replicas of 1 million unique cDNA reads from the same blood draw were analyzed for two donors (one aged 18 to 30 and one aged 80 or older). To track age-related changes in TCR beta repertoire diversity, the study relied on deep sequencing normalized with unique cDNA molecular identifiers.

Systemically healthy Caucasian individuals from Russia, some 40 in total and aged roughly 6 to 95 years, were included as donors. Each donor gave 8 to 10 milliliters of peripheral blood, drawn into EDTA-treated Vacutainer tubes. Ficoll-Paque density-gradient centrifugation was used to isolate PBMCs, with at least 7 million per sample. Total RNA, at least 5 micrograms per sample, was extracted from PBMCs with Trizol reagent. Naive CD45RAhigh/CD27high T cell percentages were measured by flow cytometry on a PBMC aliquot from every donor. Paper-wide results and their limitations: Observed TCR beta diversity per million T cells fell roughly linearly with age, and a significant reduction was already apparent by age about 43. Because the CMV infection status of the donors was unknown, age-related changes in expanded clonotypes may potentially have been confounded. Estimates of total diversity based on one million sequenced T cells were regarded as lower bounds and as underestimates. The long-lived group showed more naive CD4+ T cells, fewer expanded clones and increased TCR diversity than the aged group, suggesting age selection. Bulk unsorted PBMC profiling prevented conclusive comparison of naive and antigen-experienced compartments. There was a strong correlation between observed TCR beta diversity and the percentage of naive T cells measured by flow cytometry.

Clipping removes 1 base from V and 0 bases from J, with 11 as the unmatched junction base count. The CDR3 runs 20 amino acids, cysteine and phenylalanine included. The only DNA kept is the CDR3, 60 bases in frame from the first base. The germline V gene sets CDR1 to SQVTM and CDR2 to ANQGSEA. A note on this clonotype: This clone's antigen is unknown. Base qualities were left out, and no much larger clone turns up one base away.

Receptor amplification or capture employed 5' RACE. The listed sequencing device is Illumina HiSeq 2500. A second 7 to 11 cycle PCR used a sample-barcoded 5' primer and a J-beta primer mix. Each TCR beta cDNA molecule received a unique molecular identifier from a template-switch 5' adaptor carrying 12 random nucleotides. At least 2.5 million CDR3-containing paired-end reads were obtained from each sample. First-strand cDNA synthesis was performed from all RNA using the Mint cDNA synthesis kit, with priming by a TRBC-specific oligonucleotide. After uracil-DNA glycosylase treatment, a first 18-cycle PCR used universal primers M1SS and BC2_uni_R on all cDNA. In the paper's pipeline: Each sample was normalized by randomly selecting 1 million high-quality reads, each carrying a distinct molecular identifier. Instead of being binned into consensus sequences, reads with shared molecular identifiers were discarded. MiTCR, run with a Q25 quality threshold and the strictest error-elimination algorithm, handled CDR3 identification, clonotype clustering and error correction. A nonparametric unseen species model with Euler transformation was used to estimate a lower bound on total TCR beta diversity. TCRdb applied fastp at Q25 and MiXCR to the public reads, then kept only in-frame beta chains. Entries are consolidated by CDR3 protein sequence, retaining the most common genes and DNA. For this entry, the V and J calls and clone size follow TCRdb and not the study's own pipeline. Across this sample there are just under 550,000 distinct CDR3 sequences, with approximately 25% seen only once. 8.7% of the sample goes to the ten largest clones.

The same data also went into a second study, on T cells of mothers and their children. The second paper states: Nine systemically healthy Caucasian individuals served as donors, namely three mothers together with their six children. cDNA synthesis used all of the extracted RNA, with roughly 1.5 ug of RNA in each 15 ul reaction. In the second PCR, the M1S primer added sample barcodes and 2-4 random nucleotides. Over 8.5 million TCR beta CDR3 reads came from each mother, compared with some 3 million reads from each child. Thymic selection similarly shapes TCR recombination output in related and unrelated pairs, with minor effect from inherited differences. Normalized repertoire overlap was always slightly but never significantly higher in related than unrelated mother-child pairs. With a sensitivity of 90 to 100 clones per million clonotypes, no persistent microchimeric T cell clones were detected. The study used deep NGS to compare TCR beta repertoires of mothers and children, seeking features distinguishing related mother-child pairs from unrelated individuals. The mean age was 40 +/- 4 years for the mothers and around 11 +/- 4 years for the children. After adapters were ligated using NEBNext reagents, the libraries underwent 100+100 nt paired-end sequencing on an Illumina HiSeq 2000. Mother and child libraries were prepared a month apart and sequenced in separate runs to prevent cross-contamination. Each donor had between about 450,000 and 2,100,000 distinct TCR beta clonotypes identified. Naive TCR beta clonotypes were estimated from low-frequency clonotypes matched to each donor's FACS-determined naive share, without sorting.

The TCR sequence derives from a boy between 5 and 17 years old in good health. The chain was built from TRBV29-1 and TRBJ2-3, with 15 bases aligning to TRBD2. The sample comprised blood. In nucleotides, the sequence is TGCAGCGTTGAAGGGGGACTAGCGGGAGGACCGCCAGATAGCACAGATACGCAGTATTTT. This yields the protein CSVEGGLAGGPPDSTDTQYF.